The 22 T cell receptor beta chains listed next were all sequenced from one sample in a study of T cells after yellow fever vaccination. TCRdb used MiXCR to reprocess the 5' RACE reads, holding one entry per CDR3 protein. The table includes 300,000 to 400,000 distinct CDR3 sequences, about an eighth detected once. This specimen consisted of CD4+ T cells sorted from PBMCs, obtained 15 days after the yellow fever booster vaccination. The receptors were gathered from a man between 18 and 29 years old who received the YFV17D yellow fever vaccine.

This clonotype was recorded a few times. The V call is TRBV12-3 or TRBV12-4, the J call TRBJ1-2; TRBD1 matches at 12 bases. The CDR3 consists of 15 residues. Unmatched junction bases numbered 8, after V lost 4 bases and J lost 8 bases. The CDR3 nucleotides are TGTGCCAGCAGTTCGGTGGGACAGGGGGCTTACGGCTACACCTTC. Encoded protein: CASSSVGQGAYGYTF.

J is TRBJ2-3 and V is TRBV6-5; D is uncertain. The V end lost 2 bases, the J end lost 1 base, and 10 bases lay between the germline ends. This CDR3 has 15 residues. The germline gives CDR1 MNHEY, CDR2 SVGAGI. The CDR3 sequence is CASSYRADGTDTQYF. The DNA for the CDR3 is TGTGCCAGCAGTTACCGGGCTGATGGCACAGATACGCAGTATTTT.

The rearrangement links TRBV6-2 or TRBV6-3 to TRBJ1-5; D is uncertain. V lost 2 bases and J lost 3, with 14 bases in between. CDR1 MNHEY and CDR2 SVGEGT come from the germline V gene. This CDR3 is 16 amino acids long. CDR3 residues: CASSYDSRPYNQPQHF. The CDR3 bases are TGTGCCAGCAGTTACGATAGCCGGCCCTACAATCAGCCCCAGCATTTT.

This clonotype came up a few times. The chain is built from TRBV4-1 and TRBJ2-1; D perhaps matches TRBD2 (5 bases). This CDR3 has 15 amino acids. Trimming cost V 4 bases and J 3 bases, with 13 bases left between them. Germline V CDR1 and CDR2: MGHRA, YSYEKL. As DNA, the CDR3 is TGCGCCAGCAGCCCCCGGGATAAGAGCTACAATGAGCAGTTCTTC. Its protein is CASSPRDKSYNEQFF.

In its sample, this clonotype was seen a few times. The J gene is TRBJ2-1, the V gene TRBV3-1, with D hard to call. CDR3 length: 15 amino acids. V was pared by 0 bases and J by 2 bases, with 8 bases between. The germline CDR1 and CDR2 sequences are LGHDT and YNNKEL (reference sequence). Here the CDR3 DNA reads TGTGCCAGCAGCCAAGAGTGGGCGACCTACAATGAGCAGTTCTTC. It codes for CASSQEWATYNEQFF.

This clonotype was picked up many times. The CDR3 sequence is CAITSDREGNSFF. CDR3 DNA: TGTGCCATCACCTCGGACAGGGAAGGCAATTCTTTCTTT. The V and J genes are TRBV10-3 and TRBJ1-1; 8 bases match TRBD1. This CDR3 spans 13 amino acids. CDR1 is ENHRY and CDR2 is SYGVKD in the germline V gene. With 7 bases clipped from V and 12 bases from J, the junction kept 13 bases outside the gene matches.

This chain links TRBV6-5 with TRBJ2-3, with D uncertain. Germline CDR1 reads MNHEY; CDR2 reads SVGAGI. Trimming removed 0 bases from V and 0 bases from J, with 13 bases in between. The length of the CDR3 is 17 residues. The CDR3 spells CASSYSNPGPSTDTQYF. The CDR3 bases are TGTGCCAGCAGTTACTCGAATCCCGGTCCTAGCACAGATACGCAGTATTTT.

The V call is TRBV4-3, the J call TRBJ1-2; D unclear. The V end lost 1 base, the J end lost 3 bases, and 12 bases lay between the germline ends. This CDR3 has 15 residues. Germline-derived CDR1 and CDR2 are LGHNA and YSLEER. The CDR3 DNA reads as TGCGCCAGCAGCCAAGTCCCGATTGGGGACTATGGCTACACCTTC. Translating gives CASSQVPIGDYGYTF.

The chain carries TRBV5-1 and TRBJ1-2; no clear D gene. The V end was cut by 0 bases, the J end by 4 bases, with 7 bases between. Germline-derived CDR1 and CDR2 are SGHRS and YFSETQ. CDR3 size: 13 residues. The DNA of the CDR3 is TGCGCCAGCAGCTTGGTCGAACGCTATGGCTACACCTTC. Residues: CASSLVERYGYTF.

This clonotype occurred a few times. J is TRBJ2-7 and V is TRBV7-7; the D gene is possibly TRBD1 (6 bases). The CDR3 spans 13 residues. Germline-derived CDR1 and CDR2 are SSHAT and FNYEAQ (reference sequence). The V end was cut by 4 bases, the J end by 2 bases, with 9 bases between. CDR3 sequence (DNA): TGTGCCAGCAGCTACGGACAGACCTACGAGCAGTACTTC. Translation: CASSYGQTYEQYF.

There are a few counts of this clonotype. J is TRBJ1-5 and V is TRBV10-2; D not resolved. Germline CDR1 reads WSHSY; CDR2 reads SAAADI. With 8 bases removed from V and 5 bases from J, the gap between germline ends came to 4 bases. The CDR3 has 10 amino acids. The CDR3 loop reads CASGYQPQHF. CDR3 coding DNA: TGCGCCAGCGGGTATCAGCCCCAGCATTTT.

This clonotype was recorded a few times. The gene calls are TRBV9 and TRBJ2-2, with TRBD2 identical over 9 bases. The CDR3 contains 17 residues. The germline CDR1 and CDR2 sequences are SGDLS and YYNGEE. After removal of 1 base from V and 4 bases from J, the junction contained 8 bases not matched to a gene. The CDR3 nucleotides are TGTGCCAGCAGCGTACTAGCGGGGATGTCACGCACCGGGGAGCTGTTTTTT. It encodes CASSVLAGMSRTGELFF. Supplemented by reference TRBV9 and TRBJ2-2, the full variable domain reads DSGVTQTPKHLITATGQRVTLRCSPRSGDLSVYWYQQSLDQGLQFLIQYYNGEERAKGNILERFSAQQFPDLHSELNLSSLELGDSALYFCASSVLAGMSRTGELFFGEGSRLTVL.

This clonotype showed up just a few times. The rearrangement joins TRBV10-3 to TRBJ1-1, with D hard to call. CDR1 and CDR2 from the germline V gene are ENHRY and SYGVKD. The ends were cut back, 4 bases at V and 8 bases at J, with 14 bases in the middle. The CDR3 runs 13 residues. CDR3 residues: CAISVDMFAEAFF. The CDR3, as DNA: TGTGCCATCAGTGTAGATATGTTTGCGGAAGCTTTCTTT.

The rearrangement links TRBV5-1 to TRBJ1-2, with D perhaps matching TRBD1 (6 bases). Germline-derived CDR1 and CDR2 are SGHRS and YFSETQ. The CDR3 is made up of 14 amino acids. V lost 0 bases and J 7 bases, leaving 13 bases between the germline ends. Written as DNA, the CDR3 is TGCGCCAGCAGCTTGGAGACAGGCGGGCGTGGCTACACCTTC. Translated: CASSLETGGRGYTF.

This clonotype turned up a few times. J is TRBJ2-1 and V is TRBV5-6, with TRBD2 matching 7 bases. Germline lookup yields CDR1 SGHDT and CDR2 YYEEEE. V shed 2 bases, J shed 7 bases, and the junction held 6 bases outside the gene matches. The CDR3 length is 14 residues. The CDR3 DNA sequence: TGTGCCAGCAGCTTCGTCGGGGGGAGGAATGAGCAGTTCTTC. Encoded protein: CASSFVGGRNEQFF. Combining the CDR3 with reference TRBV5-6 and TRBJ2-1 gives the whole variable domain DAGVTQSPTHLIKTRGQQVTLRCSPKSGHDTVSWYQQALGQGPQFIFQYYEEEERQRGNFPDRFSGHQFPNYSSELNVNALLLGDSALYLCASSFVGGRNEQFFGPGTRLTVL.

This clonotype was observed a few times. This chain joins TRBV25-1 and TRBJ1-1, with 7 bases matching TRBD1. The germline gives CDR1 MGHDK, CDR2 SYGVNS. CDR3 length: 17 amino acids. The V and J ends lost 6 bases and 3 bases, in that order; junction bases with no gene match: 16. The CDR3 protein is CASSPDQGVGADTEAFF. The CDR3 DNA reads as TGTGCCAGCAGCCCCGATCAGGGGGTAGGCGCTGACACTGAAGCTTTCTTT.

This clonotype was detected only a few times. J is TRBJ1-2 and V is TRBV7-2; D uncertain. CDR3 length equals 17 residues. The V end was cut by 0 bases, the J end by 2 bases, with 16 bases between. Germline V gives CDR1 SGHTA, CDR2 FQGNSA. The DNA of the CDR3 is TGTGCCAGCAGCTTAGCCTGGAACCGCGGGTCCAACTATGGCTACACCTTC. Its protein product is CASSLAWNRGSNYGYTF.

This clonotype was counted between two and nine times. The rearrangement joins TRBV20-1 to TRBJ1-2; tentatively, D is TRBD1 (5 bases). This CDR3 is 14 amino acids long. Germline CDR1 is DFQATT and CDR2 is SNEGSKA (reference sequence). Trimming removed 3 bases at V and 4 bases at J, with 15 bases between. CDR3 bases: TGCAGTGCTAGTAGAGGGGACCTCGGCTATGGCTACACCTTC. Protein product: CSASRGDLGYGYTF.

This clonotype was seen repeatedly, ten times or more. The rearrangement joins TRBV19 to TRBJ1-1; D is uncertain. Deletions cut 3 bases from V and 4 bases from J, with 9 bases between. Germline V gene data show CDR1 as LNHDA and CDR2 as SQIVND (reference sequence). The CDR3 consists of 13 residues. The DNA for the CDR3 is TGTGCCAGTAGTATTAGAGGAGTCACTGAAGCTTTCTTT. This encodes CASSIRGVTEAFF.

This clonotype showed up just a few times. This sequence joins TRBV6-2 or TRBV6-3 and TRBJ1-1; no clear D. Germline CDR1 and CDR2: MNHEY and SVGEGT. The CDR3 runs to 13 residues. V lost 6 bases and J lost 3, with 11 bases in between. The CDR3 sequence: CASSPGRDTEAFF. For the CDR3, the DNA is TGTGCCAGCAGCCCCGGGCGAGACACTGAAGCTTTCTTT.

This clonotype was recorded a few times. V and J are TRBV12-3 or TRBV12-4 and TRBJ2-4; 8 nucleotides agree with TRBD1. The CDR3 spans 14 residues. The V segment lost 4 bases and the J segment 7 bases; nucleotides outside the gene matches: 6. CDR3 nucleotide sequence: TGTGCCAGCAGTTCGCCAGGGGGCCTGAACATTCAGTACTTC. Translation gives CASSSPGGLNIQYF.

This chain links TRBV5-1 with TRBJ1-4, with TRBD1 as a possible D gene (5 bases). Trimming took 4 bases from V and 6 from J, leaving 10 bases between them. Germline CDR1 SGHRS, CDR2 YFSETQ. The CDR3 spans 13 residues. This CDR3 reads CASSRLGDEKLFF. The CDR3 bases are TGCGCCAGCAGCCGTCTAGGGGATGAAAAACTGTTTTTT.